The table lists the clone carrying this T cell receptor (beta chain) with a count of one. Antigen unknown. Treatment meaning: roughly 10-day PBMC culture with coronavirus spike peptide pools or control peptides (ViraFEST assay). ViraFEST relied on peptide pools to expand antigen-specific T cells; the TCRs were sequenced afterward. Cultured CD4+ T-cell DNA underwent Oncomine TCR Beta short-read sequencing. Cultured CD4+ T cells were the source of extracted genomic DNA. In TCRdb, the PCR reads were re-called with MiXCR into one record per CDR3 protein. The sample records under 15,000 distinct CDR3 sequences, about 40% being singletons. This specimen comes from a study of vaccination and CD4 T cells after COVID-19. The sequence was obtained from a human donor who had recovered from COVID-19. The source material was CD4+ T cells from blood, cultured in vitro, sampled before SARS-CoV-2 vaccination.

Here the CDR3 reads CASSAGTGGATYEQYF. The CDR3 DNA reads TGTGCCAGTAGTGCCGGGACAGGGGGCGCTACGTACGAGCAGTACTTC. The chain employs TRBV19 and TRBJ2-7, with 12 bases lining up with TRBD1. The CDR3 is 16 residues long. CDR1 is LNHDA, CDR2 SQIVND, per germline (reference sequence). V gave up 5 bases and J gave up 4 bases; unmatched junction bases: 9.